This entry describes one T cell receptor beta chain. The data were obtained in a study of control samples from healthy donors and cancer patients. In germline, CDR1 is KGHSH, CDR2 LQKENI. The CDR3 spans 13 residues. Trimming removed 1 base from V and 5 bases from J, with 8 bases in between. Profiling relied on immunoSEQ multiplex PCR, and the TCRdb table lists in-frame clones only, not all of them. The data hold 150,000 to 200,000 clones, with 94% observed a single time. The chain combines TRBV18 with TRBJ2-5; D is undetermined. Sequencing used blood. This clonotype was sampled from a woman in her late teens or twenties in good health. The CDR3, as DNA: TGTGCCAGCTCACCACGGGGTCGGGAGACCCAGTACTTC. Its protein product is CASSPRGRETQYF. The whole variable domain, filled in from reference TRBV18 and TRBJ2-5, reads NAGVMQNPRHLVRRRGQEARLRCSPMKGHSHVYWYRQLPEEGLKFMVYLQKENIIDESGMPKERFSAEFPKEGPSILRIQQVVRGDSAAYFCASSPRGRETQYFGPGTRLLVL.